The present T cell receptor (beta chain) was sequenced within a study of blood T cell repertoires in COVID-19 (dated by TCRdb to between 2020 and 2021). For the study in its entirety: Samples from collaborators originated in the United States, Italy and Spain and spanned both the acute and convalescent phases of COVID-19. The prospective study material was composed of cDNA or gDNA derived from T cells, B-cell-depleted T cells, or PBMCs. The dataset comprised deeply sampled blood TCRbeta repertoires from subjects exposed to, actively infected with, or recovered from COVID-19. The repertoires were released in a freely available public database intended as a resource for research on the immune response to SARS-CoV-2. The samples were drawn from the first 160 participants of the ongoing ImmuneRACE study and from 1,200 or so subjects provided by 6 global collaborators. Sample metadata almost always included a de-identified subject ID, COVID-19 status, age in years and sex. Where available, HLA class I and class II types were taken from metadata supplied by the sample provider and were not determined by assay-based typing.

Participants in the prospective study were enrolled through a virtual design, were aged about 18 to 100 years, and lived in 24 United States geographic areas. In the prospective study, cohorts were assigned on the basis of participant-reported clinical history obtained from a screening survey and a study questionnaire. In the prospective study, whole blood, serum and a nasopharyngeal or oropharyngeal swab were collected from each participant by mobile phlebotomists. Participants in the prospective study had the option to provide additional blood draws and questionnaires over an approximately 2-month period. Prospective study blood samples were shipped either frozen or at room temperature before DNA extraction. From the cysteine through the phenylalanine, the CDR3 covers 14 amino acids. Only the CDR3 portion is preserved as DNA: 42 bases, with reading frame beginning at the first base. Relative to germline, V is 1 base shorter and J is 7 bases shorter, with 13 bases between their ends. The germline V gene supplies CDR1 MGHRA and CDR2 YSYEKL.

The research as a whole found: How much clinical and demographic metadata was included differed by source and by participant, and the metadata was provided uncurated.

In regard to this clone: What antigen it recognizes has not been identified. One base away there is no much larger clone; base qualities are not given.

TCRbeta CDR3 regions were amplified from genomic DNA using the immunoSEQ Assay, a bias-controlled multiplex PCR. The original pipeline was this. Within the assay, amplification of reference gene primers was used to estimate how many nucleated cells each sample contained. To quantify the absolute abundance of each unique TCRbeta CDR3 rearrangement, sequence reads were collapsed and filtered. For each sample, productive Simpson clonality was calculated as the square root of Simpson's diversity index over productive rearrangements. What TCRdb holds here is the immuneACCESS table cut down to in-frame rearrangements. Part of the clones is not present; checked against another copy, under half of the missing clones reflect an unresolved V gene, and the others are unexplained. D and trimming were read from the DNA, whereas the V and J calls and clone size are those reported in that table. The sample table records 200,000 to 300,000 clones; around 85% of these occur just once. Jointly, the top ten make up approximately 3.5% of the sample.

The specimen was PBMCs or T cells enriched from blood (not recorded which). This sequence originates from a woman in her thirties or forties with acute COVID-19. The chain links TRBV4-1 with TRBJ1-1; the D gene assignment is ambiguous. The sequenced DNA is TGCGCCAGCAGCCAAGGTCAGCAGGCGGGTGAAGCTTTCTTT. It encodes CASSQGQQAGEAFF.